In this sample, the clone carrying this TCR beta chain turned up a few times. The antigen is not known. This CDR3 spans 13 amino acids. Trimming pared 3 bases from V and 4 bases from J, leaving 13 bases between. Germline CDR1 and CDR2: SQVTM and ANQGSEA. Isolation recovered at least 7 million PBMCs from every sample. The data were taken from a study of blood T cells in healthy people across ages. The study's findings and limits: Naive T cell percentage showed a strong correlation with the diversity of TCR beta.

PCR was performed a second time for roughly 7 to 12 cycles using a sample-barcoded 5' primer and a J-beta primer mix. Carrying 12 random nucleotides, a template-switch adaptor labeled each individual cDNA molecule. One entry per CDR3 protein results from TCRdb running MiXCR on the 5' RACE reads. The table shows approximately 900,000 distinct CDR3 sequences, with roughly 52% occurring only once. The TCR comes from a man aged 30 to 39 in good health. This chain connects TRBV29-1 to TRBJ2-7; the D gene is possibly TRBD2 (6 bases). The sample comprised blood. The CDR3, as DNA: TGCAGCGTTGAGCTCAGGGAGGCGTACGAGCAGTACTTC. Translated, it gives CSVELREAYEQYF.